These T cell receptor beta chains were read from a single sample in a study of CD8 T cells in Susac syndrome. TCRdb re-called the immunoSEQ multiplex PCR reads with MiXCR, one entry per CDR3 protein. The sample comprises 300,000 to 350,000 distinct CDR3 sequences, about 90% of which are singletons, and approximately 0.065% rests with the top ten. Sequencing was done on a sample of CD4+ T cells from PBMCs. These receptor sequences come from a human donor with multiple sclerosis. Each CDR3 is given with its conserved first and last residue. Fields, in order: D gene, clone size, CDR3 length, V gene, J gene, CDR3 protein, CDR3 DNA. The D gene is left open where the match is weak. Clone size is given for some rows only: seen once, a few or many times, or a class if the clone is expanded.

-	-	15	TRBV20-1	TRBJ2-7	CSASGRRVINNEQYF	TGCAGTGCTAGTGGGCGCCGGGTAATTAACAACGAGCAGTACTTC
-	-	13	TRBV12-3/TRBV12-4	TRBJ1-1	CASGPRGAAEAFF	TGTGCCAGCGGACCCCGGGGGGCGGCCGAAGCTTTCTTT
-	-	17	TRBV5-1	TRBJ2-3	CASSLVGAGTSTDTQYF	TGCGCCAGCAGCTTGGTGGGAGCGGGCACTAGCACAGATACGCAGTATTTT
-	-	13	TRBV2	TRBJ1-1	CASSVTGSAEAFF	TGTGCCAGCAGTGTAACAGGGAGTGCTGAAGCTTTCTTT
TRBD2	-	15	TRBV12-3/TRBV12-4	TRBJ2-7	CASSLLGLAGVEQYF	TGTGCCAGCAGTTTACTCGGACTAGCGGGAGTCGAGCAGTACTTC
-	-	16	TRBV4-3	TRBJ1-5	CASSQDWGRGDQPQHF	TGCGCCAGCAGCCAAGATTGGGGGCGCGGGGATCAGCCCCAGCATTTT
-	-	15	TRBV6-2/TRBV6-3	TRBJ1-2	CASSYDGPLGGGYTF	TGTGCCAGCAGTTACGACGGCCCCCTCGGCGGAGGCTACACCTTC
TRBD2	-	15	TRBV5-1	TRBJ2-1	CASSLAASGSGEQFF	TGCGCCAGCAGCTTGGCGGCTAGCGGGAGTGGTGAGCAGTTCTTC
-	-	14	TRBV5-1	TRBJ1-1	CASSQTPMNTEAFF	TGCGCCAGCAGCCAGACCCCTATGAACACTGAAGCTTTCTTT
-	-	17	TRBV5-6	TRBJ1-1	CASSSQGKSPMNTEAFF	TGTGCCAGCAGCTCACAGGGAAAATCCCCAATGAACACTGAAGCTTTCTTT
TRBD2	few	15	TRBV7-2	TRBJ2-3	CASSSSGVSTDTQYF	TGTGCCAGCAGCTCTAGCGGAGTGAGCACAGATACGCAGTATTTT
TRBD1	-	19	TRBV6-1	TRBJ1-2	CASSTHSGTGTLRGYGYTF	TGTGCCAGCAGTACCCACTCCGGGACAGGAACCCTAAGGGGCTATGGCTACACCTTC
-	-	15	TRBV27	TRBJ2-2	CASSFRSVNTGELFF	TGTGCCAGCAGTTTTCGTTCGGTCAACACCGGGGAGCTGTTTTTT
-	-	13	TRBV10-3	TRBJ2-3	CAISESVPNTQYF	TGTGCCATCAGTGAGTCGGTGCCAAATACGCAGTATTTT
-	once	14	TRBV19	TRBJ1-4	CAVQSGASNEKLFF	TGTGCAGTGCAGTCGGGGGCATCGAATGAAAAACTGTTTTTT
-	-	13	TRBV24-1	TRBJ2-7	CATSGLQSYEQYF	TGTGCCACCAGTGGTCTACAGTCCTACGAGCAGTACTTC
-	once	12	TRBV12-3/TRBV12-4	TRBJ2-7	CASNLDSSEQYF	TGTGCCAGCAACCTAGACAGTAGCGAGCAGTACTTC
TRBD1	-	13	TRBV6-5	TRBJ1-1	CASGQGFGTEAFF	TGTGCCAGCGGACAGGGGTTCGGCACTGAAGCTTTCTTT
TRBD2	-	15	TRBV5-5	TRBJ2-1	CASSSLGGADGEQFF	TGTGCCAGCAGCTCGCTCGGGGGGGCCGACGGTGAGCAGTTCTTC
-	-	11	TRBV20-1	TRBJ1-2	CSADSTGGYTF	TGCAGTGCCGACTCAACCGGTGGCTACACCTTC
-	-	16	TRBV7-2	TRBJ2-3	CASSPPAASGTDTQYF	TGTGCCAGCAGCCCCCCTGCGGCCTCGGGCACAGATACGCAGTATTTT
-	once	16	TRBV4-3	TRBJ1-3	CASSQVPGASGNTIYF	TGCGCCAGCAGCCAAGTTCCAGGCGCCTCTGGAAACACCATATATTTT
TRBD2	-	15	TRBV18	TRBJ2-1	CASSPTGTSGGEQFF	TGTGCCAGCTCACCGACCGGGACTAGTGGGGGTGAGCAGTTCTTC
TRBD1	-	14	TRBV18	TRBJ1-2	CASSTSTGSYGYTF	TGTGCCAGCTCAACCTCGACAGGGAGCTATGGCTACACCTTC
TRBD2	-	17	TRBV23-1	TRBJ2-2	CASSQSTSGSNTGELFF	TGCGCCAGCAGTCAATCGACTAGCGGGAGTAACACCGGGGAGCTGTTTTTT
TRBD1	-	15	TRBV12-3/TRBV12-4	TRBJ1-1	CASRAGTGQFTEAFF	TGTGCCAGCAGAGCCGGGACAGGGCAGTTCACTGAAGCTTTCTTT
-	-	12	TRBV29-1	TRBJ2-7	CSVGASGHEQYF	TGCAGCGTTGGGGCGTCAGGCCACGAGCAGTACTTC
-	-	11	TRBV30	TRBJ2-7	CAWSLTYEQYF	TGTGCCTGGAGTTTAACCTACGAGCAGTACTTC
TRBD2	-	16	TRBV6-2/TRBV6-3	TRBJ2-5	CASSLSTGGPEETQYF	TGTGCCAGCAGCTTATCAACGGGGGGTCCGGAGGAGACCCAGTACTTC
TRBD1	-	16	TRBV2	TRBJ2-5	CASSEVGTGGLETQYF	TGTGCCAGCAGTGAAGTAGGGACAGGAGGGCTGGAGACCCAGTACTTC
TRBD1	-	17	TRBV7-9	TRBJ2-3	CASSPRFGTGAVDTQYF	TGTGCCAGCAGCCCCCGGTTCGGGACAGGGGCGGTGGATACGCAGTATTTT
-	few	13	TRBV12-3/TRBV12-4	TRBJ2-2	CASSPQGPGELFF	TGTGCCAGCAGTCCTCAGGGGCCCGGGGAGCTGTTTTTT
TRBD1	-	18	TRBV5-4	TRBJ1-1	CASSPGGPTGGRYTEAFF	TGTGCCAGCAGCCCGGGGGGGCCGACAGGGGGAAGGTACACTGAAGCTTTCTTT
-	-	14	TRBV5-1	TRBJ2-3	CASSPGLERDTQYF	TGCGCCAGCAGCCCGGGACTGGAGCGGGATACGCAGTATTTT
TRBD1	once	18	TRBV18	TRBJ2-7	CASSPRSGTGGNSYEQYF	TGTGCCAGCTCACCACGCTCCGGGACAGGGGGCAACTCCTACGAGCAGTACTTC
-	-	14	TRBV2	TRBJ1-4	CASKLGRPNEKLFF	TGTGCCAGCAAGTTGGGCAGACCTAATGAAAAACTGTTTTTT
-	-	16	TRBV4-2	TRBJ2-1	CASSQDGLTVENEQFF	TGTGCCAGCAGCCAAGACGGCCTAACTGTGGAGAATGAGCAGTTCTTC
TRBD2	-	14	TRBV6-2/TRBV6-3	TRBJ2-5	CARSAGGGIQTQYF	TGTGCCAGAAGTGCGGGAGGCGGAATTCAGACCCAGTACTTC
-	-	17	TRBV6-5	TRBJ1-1	CASSYSTRMTLNTEAFF	TGTGCCAGCAGTTACTCGACTCGGATGACCCTGAACACTGAAGCTTTCTTT
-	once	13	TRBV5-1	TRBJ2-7	CASSPWGAYEQYF	TGCGCCAGCAGCCCCTGGGGGGCCTACGAGCAGTACTTC
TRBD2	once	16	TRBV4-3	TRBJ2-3	CASSQVPGGVTDTQYF	TGCGCCAGCAGCCAAGTCCCGGGAGGGGTCACAGATACGCAGTATTTT
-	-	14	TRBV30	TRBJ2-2	CAWRRDILAGELFF	TGTGCCTGGAGAAGAGACATCCTGGCCGGGGAGCTGTTTTTT
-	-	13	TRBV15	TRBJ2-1	CATSREHSREQFF	TGTGCCACCAGCAGAGAGCATAGTCGTGAGCAGTTCTTC
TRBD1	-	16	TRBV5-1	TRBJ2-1	CASSLVPGQGFNEQFF	TGCGCCAGCAGCTTGGTACCGGGACAGGGGTTCAATGAGCAGTTCTTC
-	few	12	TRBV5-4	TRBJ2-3	CASSGNTDTQYF	TGTGCCAGCAGTGGCAACACAGATACGCAGTATTTT
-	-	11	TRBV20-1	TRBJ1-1	CSASRDLKAFF	TGCAGTGCTAGCCGGGACCTGAAAGCTTTCTTT
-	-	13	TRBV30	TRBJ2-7	CAWSAGGRYEQYF	TGTGCCTGGAGTGCCGGTGGGAGGTACGAGCAGTACTTC
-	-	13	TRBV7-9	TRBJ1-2	CASSSRGTHGYTF	TGTGCCAGCAGCTCCCGTGGGACTCATGGCTACACCTTC
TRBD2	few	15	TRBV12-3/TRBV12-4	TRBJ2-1	CASSLSGGPYNEQFF	TGTGCCAGCAGTCTCAGCGGGGGCCCCTACAATGAGCAGTTCTTC
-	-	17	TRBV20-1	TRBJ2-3	CSARSPQGQPRTDTQYF	TGCAGTGCTAGAAGCCCTCAGGGACAACCTCGCACAGATACGCAGTATTTT
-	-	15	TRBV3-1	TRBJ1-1	CASSQGGHLNTEAFF	TGTGCCAGCAGCCAAGGGGGACACTTGAACACTGAAGCTTTCTTT
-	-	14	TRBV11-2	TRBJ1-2	CASSRPAVGDGYTF	TGTGCCAGCAGCCGACCCGCAGTGGGGGATGGCTACACCTTC
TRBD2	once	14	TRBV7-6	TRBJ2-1	CASSSAGAGNEQFF	TGTGCCAGCAGCTCAGCGGGAGCGGGCAATGAGCAGTTCTTC
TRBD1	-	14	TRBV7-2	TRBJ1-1	CASRATGGNTEAFF	TGTGCCAGCCGCGCGACAGGGGGGAACACTGAAGCTTTCTTT
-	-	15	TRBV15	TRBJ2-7	CATSRDRATGYEQYF	TGTGCCACCAGCAGAGACCGCGCGACGGGGTACGAGCAGTACTTC